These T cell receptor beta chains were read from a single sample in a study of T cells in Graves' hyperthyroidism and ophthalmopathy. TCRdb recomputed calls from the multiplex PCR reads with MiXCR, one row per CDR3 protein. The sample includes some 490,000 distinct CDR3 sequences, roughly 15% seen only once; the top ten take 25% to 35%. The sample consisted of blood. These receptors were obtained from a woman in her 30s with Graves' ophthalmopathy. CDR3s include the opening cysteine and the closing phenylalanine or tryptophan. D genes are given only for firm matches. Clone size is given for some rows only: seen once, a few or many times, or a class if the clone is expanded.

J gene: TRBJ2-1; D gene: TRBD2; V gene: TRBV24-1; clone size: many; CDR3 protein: CATSEVSGSSYNEQFF; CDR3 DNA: TGTGCCACCAGTGAGGTTAGCGGGAGCTCCTACAATGAGCAGTTCTTC
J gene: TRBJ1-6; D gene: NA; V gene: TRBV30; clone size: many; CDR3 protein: CAWKQLGDNSPLHF; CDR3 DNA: TGTGCCTGGAAGCAGCTTGGGGATAATTCACCCCTCCACTTT
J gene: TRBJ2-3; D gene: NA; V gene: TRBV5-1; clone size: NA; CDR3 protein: CASSMGRTYTDTQYF; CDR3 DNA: TGCGCCAGCAGCATGGGACGGACGTACACAGATACGCAGTATTTT
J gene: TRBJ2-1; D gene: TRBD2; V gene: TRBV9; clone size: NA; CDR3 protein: CASRGGSGSRNEQFF; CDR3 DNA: TGTGCCAGCAGGGGGGGGAGCGGGAGTAGGAATGAGCAGTTCTTC
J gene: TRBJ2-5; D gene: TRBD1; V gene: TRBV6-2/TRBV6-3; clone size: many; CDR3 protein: CASSYSINRGTQETQYF; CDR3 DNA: TGTGCCAGCAGTTACTCGATCAACAGGGGAACCCAAGAGACCCAGTACTTC
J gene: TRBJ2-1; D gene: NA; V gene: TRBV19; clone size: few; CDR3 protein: CASSIYHEQFF; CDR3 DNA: TGTGCCAGTAGTATTTACCATGAGCAGTTCTTC
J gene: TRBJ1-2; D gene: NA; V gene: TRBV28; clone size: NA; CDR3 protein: CASSFNFGHDYGYTF; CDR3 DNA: TGTGCCAGCAGTTTCAACTTCGGACATGACTATGGCTACACCTTC
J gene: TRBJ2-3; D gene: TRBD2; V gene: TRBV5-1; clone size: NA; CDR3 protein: CASSFPTSGRHSSTDTQYF; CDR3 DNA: TGCGCCAGCAGCTTCCCGACTAGCGGGAGGCACTCGAGCACAGATACGCAGTATTTT
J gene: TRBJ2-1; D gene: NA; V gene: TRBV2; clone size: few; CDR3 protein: CASSEIRLVAHNEQFF; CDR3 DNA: TGTGCCAGCAGTGAAATTAGACTAGTGGCCCACAATGAGCAGTTCTTC
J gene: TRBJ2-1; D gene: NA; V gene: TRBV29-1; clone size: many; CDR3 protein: CSVDMFGPYNEQFF; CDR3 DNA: TGCAGCGTTGATATGTTCGGCCCCTACAATGAGCAGTTCTTC
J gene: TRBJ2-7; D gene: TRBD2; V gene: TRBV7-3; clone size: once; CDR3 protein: CASSLGGRVRYEQYF; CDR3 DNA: TGTGCCAGCAGCTTAGGCGGGAGGGTTCGCTACGAGCAGTACTTC
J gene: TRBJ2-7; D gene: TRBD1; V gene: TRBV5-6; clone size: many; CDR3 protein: CASSLDRQGISYEQYF; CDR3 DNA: TGTGCCAGCAGCTTGGACCGACAGGGAATCTCCTACGAGCAGTACTTC
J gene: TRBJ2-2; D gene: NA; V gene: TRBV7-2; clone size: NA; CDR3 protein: CASSPTLSPLAGELFF; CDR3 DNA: TGTGCCAGCAGCCCTACTTTAAGTCCTCTGGCCGGGGAGCTGTTTTTT
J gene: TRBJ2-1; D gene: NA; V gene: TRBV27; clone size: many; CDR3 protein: CASSFIIGGTGYNEQFF; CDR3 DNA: TGTGCCAGCAGTTTTATAATTGGCGGGACTGGTTACAATGAGCAGTTCTTC
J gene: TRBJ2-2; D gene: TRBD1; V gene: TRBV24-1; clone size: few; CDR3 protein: CATTKTGSNTGELFF; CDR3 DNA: TGTGCCACCACGAAGACAGGGTCGAACACCGGGGAGCTGTTTTTT
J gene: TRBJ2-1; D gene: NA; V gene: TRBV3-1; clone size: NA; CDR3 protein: CASSLWTSHNEQFF; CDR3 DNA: TGTGCCAGCAGCCTCTGGACTTCACACAATGAGCAGTTCTTC
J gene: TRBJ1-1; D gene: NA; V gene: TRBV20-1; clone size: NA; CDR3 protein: CSARDGVTAEAFF; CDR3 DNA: TGCAGTGCTAGGGACGGGGTGACAGCTGAAGCTTTCTTT
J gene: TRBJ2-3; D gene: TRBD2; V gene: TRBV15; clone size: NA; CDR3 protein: CATSRAGGSSDTQYF; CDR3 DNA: TGTGCCACCAGCAGAGCGGGCGGGAGTTCAGATACGCAGTATTTT